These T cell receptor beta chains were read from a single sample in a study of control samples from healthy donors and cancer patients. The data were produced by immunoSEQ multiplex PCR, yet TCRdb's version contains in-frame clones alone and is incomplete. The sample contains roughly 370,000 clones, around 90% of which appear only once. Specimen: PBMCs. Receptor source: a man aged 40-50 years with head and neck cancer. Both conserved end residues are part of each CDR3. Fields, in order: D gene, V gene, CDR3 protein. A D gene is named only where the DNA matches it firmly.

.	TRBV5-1	CASSRLEQYDEQFF
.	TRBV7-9	CASSSRGTIEAFF
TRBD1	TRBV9	CASSIKWTGSDYGYTF
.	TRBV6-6	CASSQGLHGYTF
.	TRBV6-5	CASSPDGVYGYTF
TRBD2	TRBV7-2	CASSSTRLAGVSLTDTQYF
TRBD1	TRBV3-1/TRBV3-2	CASSLRGWPNF
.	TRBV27	CASSWGGRTDTQYF
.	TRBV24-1	CATSDSYSYGYTF
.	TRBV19	CASSIGVGEQYF
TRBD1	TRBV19	CASSARQGLMETQYF
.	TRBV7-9	CASSPSGTVRDNQPQHF
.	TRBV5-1	CASKTGRGLPTTSYQETQYF
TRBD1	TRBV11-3	CASSLRDRDYEQYF
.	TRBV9	CASNTGNGYTF
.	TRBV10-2	CASTPSGGLTLKPTLNTGELFF
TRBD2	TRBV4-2	CASSQGLAGSSTDTQYF
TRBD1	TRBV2	CASSPGGDRPYEQYF
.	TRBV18	CASSPTGDNYGYTF
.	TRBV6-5	CASSVSLGYGYTF
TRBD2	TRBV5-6	CASSSPGLAVYEQYF
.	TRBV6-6	CASSYEQVRGYTF
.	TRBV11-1	CASSPQANYGYTF
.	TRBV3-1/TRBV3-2	CASSHARGFTEAFF
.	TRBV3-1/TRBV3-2	CASSRGADRTEAFF
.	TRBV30	CAWNFGQVNTEAFF
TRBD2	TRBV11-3	CASSRGGNYNEQFF
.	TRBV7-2	CASSLDGRAQHF
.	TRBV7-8	CASSLPGTEQYF
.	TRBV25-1	CASSEVAGASNEKLFF
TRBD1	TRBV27	CASSFIPSGQGGYTF
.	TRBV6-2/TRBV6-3	CASSWYGPQSYEQYF
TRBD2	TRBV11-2	CASSFRGGGSGANVLTF
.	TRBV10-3	CATSGPERTGELFF
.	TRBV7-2	CASSSYSTYNEQFF
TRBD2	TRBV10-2	CASIGTSGRVIGELFF
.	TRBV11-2	CASSLDLGLDTQYF
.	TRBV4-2	CASSQDPAPPIEAFF
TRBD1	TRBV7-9	CASSWDSSYNEQFF
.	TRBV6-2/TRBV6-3	CASSSADSYNSPLHF
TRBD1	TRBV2	CASRRQGESNQPQHF
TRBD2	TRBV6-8	CASRPGLAGVSAHEQFF
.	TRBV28	CASRAPGEFPPQHF
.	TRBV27	CASRKGETQYF
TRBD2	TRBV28	CASGSAPGWRRPERGGYEQFF
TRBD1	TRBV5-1	CASSEGDRPLNTDTQYF
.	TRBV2	CASRAIEATTEAFF
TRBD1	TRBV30	CAWSGDSGTGEYEQYF
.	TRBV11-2	CASTLRGGGREKLFF
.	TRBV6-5	CASVKGGAGNTEAFF
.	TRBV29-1	CSVVDGNEAFF
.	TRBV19	CASSPLPSSYNEQFF
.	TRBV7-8	CASSPDRGLDSGANVLTF
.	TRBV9	CASSATGRSREAFF
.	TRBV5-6	CASSSRGRGNQPQHF
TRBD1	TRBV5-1	CASSQETGLNTIYF
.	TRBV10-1	CATSSAWNTEAFF
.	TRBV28	CASSPPPLGGGTDTQYF
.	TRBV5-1	CASSWGGLETQYF
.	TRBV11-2	CASSSSGGGYTF